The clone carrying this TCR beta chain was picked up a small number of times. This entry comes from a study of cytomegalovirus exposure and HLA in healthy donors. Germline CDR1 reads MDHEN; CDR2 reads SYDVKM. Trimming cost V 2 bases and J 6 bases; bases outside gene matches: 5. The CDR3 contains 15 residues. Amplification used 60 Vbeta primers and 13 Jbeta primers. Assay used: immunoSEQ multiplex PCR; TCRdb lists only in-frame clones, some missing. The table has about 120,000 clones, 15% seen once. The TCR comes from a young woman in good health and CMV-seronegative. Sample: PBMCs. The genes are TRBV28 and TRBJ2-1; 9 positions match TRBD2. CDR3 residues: CASSLIAGDLNEQFF. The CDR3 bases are TGTGCCAGCAGTTTAATAGCGGGAGACCTCAATGAGCAGTTCTTC.